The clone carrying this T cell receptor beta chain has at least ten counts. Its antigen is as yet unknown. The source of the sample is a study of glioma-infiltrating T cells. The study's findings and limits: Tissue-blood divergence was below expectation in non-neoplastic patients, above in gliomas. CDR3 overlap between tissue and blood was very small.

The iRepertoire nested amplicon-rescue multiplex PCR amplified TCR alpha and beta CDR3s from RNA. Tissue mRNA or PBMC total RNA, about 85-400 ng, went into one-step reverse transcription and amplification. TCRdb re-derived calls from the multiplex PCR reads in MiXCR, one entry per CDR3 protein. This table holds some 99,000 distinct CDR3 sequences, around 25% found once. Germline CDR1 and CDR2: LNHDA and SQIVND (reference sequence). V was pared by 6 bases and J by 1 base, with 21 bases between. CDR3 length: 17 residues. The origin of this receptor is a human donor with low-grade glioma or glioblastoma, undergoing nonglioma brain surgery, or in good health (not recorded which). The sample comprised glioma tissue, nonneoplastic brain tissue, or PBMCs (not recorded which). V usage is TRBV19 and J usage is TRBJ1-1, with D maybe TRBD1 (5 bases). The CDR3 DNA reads TGTGCCAGTAGCCGACCAGGACATCGGGATAAGAACACTGAAGCTTTCTTT. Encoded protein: CASSRPGHRDKNTEAFF.